A single T cell receptor beta chain is shown here with its context. The data were produced by immunoSEQ multiplex PCR, yet TCRdb's version contains in-frame clones alone and is incomplete. Of nearly 2 million clones listed, about 95% were seen once; the top ten hold approximately 1%. Germline trimming cut 3 bases from V and 9 bases from J; bases unmatched to any gene: 3. Germline loops: CDR1 MDHEN, CDR2 SYDVKM. This CDR3 has 14 amino acids. The sample comes from a study of shared clonotypes between healthy human individuals. Terminally differentiated effector memory CD45RA+ cells were excluded from the naive CD8 cells, which were CD45RO-negative and positively selected for CCR7.

The receptor's source is a man in his late teens or twenties in good health. The chain employs TRBV28 and TRBJ1-6, with TRBD1 matching 9 bases. What was sequenced was naive CD8+ T cells sorted from blood. The CDR3 region is CASSFGTGPSPLHF. DNA of the CDR3: TGTGCCAGCAGTTTCGGGACAGGGCCTTCACCCCTCCACTTT.